The next 23 T cell receptor beta chains were all read from a single sample in a study of T cell responses to AZD1222 COVID-19 vaccine. TCRdb's copy holds only in-frame clones and misses some; the assay was immunoSEQ multiplex PCR. The data show tens of thousands of clones, more than 75% seen once. Sequenced here: peripheral blood, sampled on day 0 of AZD1222 vaccination. The receptors were gathered from an adult in good health.

The rearrangement uses TRBV18 and TRBJ2-2; D gene ambiguous. This CDR3 contains 14 residues. Germline CDR1 reads KGHSH; CDR2 reads LQKENI. The V and J ends lost 3 bases and 7 bases respectively, with 12 bases between them. The CDR3 is CASSPPSIDGELFF. CDR3 nucleotides: TGTGCCAGCTCACCGCCCTCCATCGACGGGGAGCTGTTTTTT.

On this clone itself: A read error may account for a junction end that differs from germline. The chain carries TRBV5-8 and TRBJ1-1; D gene uncertain. Germline loops: CDR1 SGHTS, CDR2 YDEGEE. This CDR3 contains 13 residues. The CDR3 region has the DNA TGTGTCAGCAGCTTGGGCAGAAACACTGAAGCTTTCTTT. It translates to CVSSLGRNTEAFF.

The rearrangement links TRBV29-1 to TRBJ2-1, with D perhaps being TRBD1 or TRBD2 (5 bases each). Germline assignment: CDR1 SQVTM and CDR2 ANQGSEA. There are 9 residues in the CDR3. The ends were cut back, 8 bases at V and 12 bases at J, with 11 bases in the middle. CDR3 nucleotides: TGCAGCTCCGAGAGGGGGCAGTTCTTC. Translated: CSSERGQFF.

This chain connects TRBV6-5 to TRBJ1-6; TRBD1 might be the D (6 bases). V dropped 7 bases and J dropped 10 bases, with 17 bases sitting between them. The CDR3 has 14 residues. Germline V gene lookup returns CDR1 MNHEY and CDR2 SVGAGI. This CDR3 reads CASIENPTGSPLHF. The CDR3 nucleotides read TGTGCCAGCATCGAGAACCCTACAGGGTCACCCCTCCACTTT.

The rearrangement links TRBV4-2 to TRBJ1-2; D not resolved. Germline assignment: CDR1 LGHNA and CDR2 YNFKEQ. There are 15 residues in the CDR3. V was shortened by 1 base and J by 5 bases, with 14 bases between the two germline ends. Here the CDR3 reads CASSQGLQSLYGYTF. In nucleotides, the CDR3 is TGTGCCAGCAGCCAAGGGTTGCAGAGTCTATATGGCTACACCTTC.

The CDR3 region is CASSPGQSEKLFF. The CDR3 coding sequence is TGTGCCAGCAGTCCGGGACAGAGTGAAAAACTGTTTTTT. The V gene is TRBV28, the J gene TRBJ1-4; 7 bases line up with TRBD1. Trimming took 5 bases from V and 7 from J; bases not matched to a gene: 4. Germline V gene lookup returns CDR1 MDHEN and CDR2 SYDVKM. This CDR3 has 13 residues.

This chain links TRBV14 with TRBJ2-3, with 7 bases lining up with TRBD1. The CDR3 length is 14 residues. V shed 4 bases and J 4 bases; nucleotides not matched to a gene: 5. Looked up from germline, CDR1 is SGHDN and CDR2 is FVKESK. The CDR3 nucleotides read TGTGCCAGCAGCCTTACAGGGGCGGCAGATACGCAGTATTTT. This gives the protein CASSLTGAADTQYF.

This sequence joins TRBV10-3 and TRBJ2-7; D uncertain. The germline V gene encodes CDR1 ENHRY and CDR2 SYGVKD. Trimming pared 7 bases from V and 0 bases from J, leaving 10 bases between. The CDR3 consists of 13 residues. CDR3 loop: CAIKSGNSYEQYF. The CDR3 DNA sequence: TGTGCCATCAAGTCAGGCAACTCCTACGAGCAGTACTTC.

V and J are TRBV7-2 and TRBJ1-2; 8 bases fit TRBD1. V shed 5 bases, J shed 4 bases, and the junction held 6 bases outside the gene matches. The germline gives CDR1 SGHTA, CDR2 FQGNSA. This CDR3 is built from 14 residues. Written as DNA, the CDR3 is TGTGCCAGCAGCCGGGACAGGCGTTCCTATGGCTACACCTTC. Its protein is CASSRDRRSYGYTF.

CDR3 sequence: CASSPQGAMGETQYF. DNA for the CDR3: TGTGCCAGCAGTCCTCAGGGGGCTATGGGAGAGACCCAGTACTTC. The V call is TRBV6-5, the J call TRBJ2-5; TRBD1 agrees at 8 bases. Unmatched junction bases numbered 9, after V lost 5 bases and J lost 4 bases. The CDR3 totals 15 residues. In germline, CDR1 is MNHEY, CDR2 SVGAGI.

The rearrangement links TRBV7-8 to TRBJ2-2, with D perhaps matching TRBD2 (6 bases). CDR3 length: 13 residues. V lost 10 bases and J 1 base, leaving 10 bases between the germline ends. Germline values: CDR1 SGHVS, CDR2 FQNEAQ. The CDR3 DNA is TGTGCCACGGGAGTTCGGAACACCGGGGAGCTGTTTTTT. Its protein product is CATGVRNTGELFF.

The rearrangement links TRBV7-2 to TRBJ1-2, with TRBD1 matching 10 bases. This CDR3 contains 13 residues. Germline trimming cut 10 bases from V and 2 bases from J; bases unmatched to any gene: 4. Germline assignment: CDR1 SGHTA and CDR2 FQGNSA. The CDR3 nucleotides are TGTGCCACCTCGGACAGGGGGAACTATGGCTACACCTTC. This sequence encodes CATSDRGNYGYTF.

In its sample, this clone was seen a few times. The CDR3, as DNA: TGTGCCAGCAGCCCGCAGACAGGGAACTATGGCTACACCTTC. Residues: CASSPQTGNYGYTF. This chain connects TRBV7-2 to TRBJ1-2; 7 positions match TRBD1. Losses at the gene ends were 5 bases for V and 2 bases for J; bases not matched to a gene: 5. The CDR3 runs 14 residues. Germline-derived CDR1 and CDR2 are SGHTA and FQGNSA.

This chain uses TRBV6-6 with TRBJ1-2; possibly TRBD1 for D (5 bases). The germline gives CDR1 MNHNY, CDR2 SVGAGI (reference sequence). This CDR3 comprises 15 residues. V dropped 6 bases and J dropped 2 bases, with 16 bases sitting between them. Written as DNA, the CDR3 is TGTGCCAGCAGCCCGACAGAAGCTTCGAACTATGGCTACACCTTC. Its translation: CASSPTEASNYGYTF.

The rearrangement links TRBV5-1 to TRBJ2-7, with 10 positions matching TRBD1. The V gene's germline CDR1 is SGHRS and CDR2 YFSETQ. With V trimmed by 4 bases and J by 7 bases, 14 bases remained unmatched. The CDR3 length is 16 residues. This CDR3 is CASSIQPGQGIREQYF. The CDR3 coding sequence is TGCGCCAGCAGCATACAACCGGGACAGGGGATACGTGAGCAGTACTTC.

The chain combines TRBV28 with TRBJ2-7; TRBD1 or TRBD2 may be the D gene (7 bases each). V was clipped by 6 bases and J by 0 bases, with 9 bases between them. There are 13 residues in the CDR3. CDR1 is MDHEN and CDR2 is SYDVKM in the germline V gene. As DNA, the CDR3 is TGTGCCAGCAGCAGGGGGGGCTCCTACGAGCAGTACTTC. Its protein product is CASSRGGSYEQYF.

The genes are TRBV7-2 and TRBJ1-1, with 7 bases aligning to TRBD1. V shed 3 bases and J 1 base; nucleotides not matched to a gene: 5. The CDR3 is 15 residues long. Germline loops: CDR1 SGHTA, CDR2 FQGNSA. DNA for the CDR3: TGTGCCAGCAGCTTCTCCGGGACAGCGAACACTGAAGCTTTCTTT. It codes for CASSFSGTANTEAFF.

V gene TRBV2 combines with J gene TRBJ1-5; D is perhaps TRBD1 (6 bases). The ends were cut back, 7 bases at V and 5 bases at J, with 12 bases in the middle. Per germline, CDR1 SNHLY and CDR2 FYNNEI. This CDR3 comprises 13 residues. CDR3 in amino acids: CASMGGGDQPQHF. The CDR3 coding sequence is TGTGCCAGCATGGGGGGGGGCGATCAGCCCCAGCATTTT.

The chain has TRBV10-3 and TRBJ2-5; 12 positions match TRBD2. The V gene end was trimmed by 4 bases and the J gene end by 3 bases; junction bases not matched to a gene: 12. The CDR3 spans 18 residues. The V gene's germline CDR1 is ENHRY and CDR2 SYGVKD. CDR3 sequence reads: CAISGTPRLAGAEETQYF. CDR3 in DNA: TGTGCCATCAGTGGCACCCCACGACTAGCGGGGGCCGAAGAGACCCAGTACTTC.

The V and J genes are TRBV6-5 and TRBJ2-3; 8 nucleotides agree with TRBD1. Germline trimming cut 6 bases from V and 4 bases from J; bases unmatched to any gene: 9. The CDR3 spans 15 residues. CDR1 is MNHEY, CDR2 SVGAGI, per germline. The CDR3 region has the DNA TGTGCCAGCAGATCACCCGACAGGGGCGCAGATACGCAGTATTTT. Its translation is CASRSPDRGADTQYF.

The chain joins TRBV18 to TRBJ1-5; TRBD1 agrees at 7 bases. CDR1 is KGHSH and CDR2 is LQKENI in the germline V gene. Trimming removed 2 bases from V and 3 bases from J; junction bases left unmatched: 4. The CDR3 loop spans 15 amino acids. CDR3 in DNA: TGTGCCAGCTCACCAACCGGGACAGTCAATCAGCCCCAGCATTTT. Its translation: CASSPTGTVNQPQHF.

The count of this clone is one. V is TRBV15 and J is TRBJ2-1, with a weak D call TRBD1 (6 bases). Trimming took 4 bases from V and 0 from J, leaving 10 bases between them. CDR3 length: 15 residues. Germline CDR1 reads LNHNV; CDR2 reads YYDKDF (reference sequence). CDR3: CATSNGQYSYNEQFF. In nucleotides, the CDR3 is TGTGCCACCAGCAACGGACAGTACTCCTACAATGAGCAGTTCTTC.

To note about this clone: The same CDR3 also results from other DNA sequences found in this sample. This rearrangement joins TRBV5-1 to TRBJ1-1; a possible D gene is TRBD1 (5 bases). This CDR3 spans 13 amino acids. Germline V lookup: CDR1 SGHRS, CDR2 YFSETQ. Trimming took off 4 bases at V and 2 bases at J, with 9 bases between the two ends. The CDR3 here is CASSPGTNTEAFF. CDR3 nucleotide sequence: TGCGCCAGCAGCCCGGGGACCAACACTGAAGCTTTCTTT.